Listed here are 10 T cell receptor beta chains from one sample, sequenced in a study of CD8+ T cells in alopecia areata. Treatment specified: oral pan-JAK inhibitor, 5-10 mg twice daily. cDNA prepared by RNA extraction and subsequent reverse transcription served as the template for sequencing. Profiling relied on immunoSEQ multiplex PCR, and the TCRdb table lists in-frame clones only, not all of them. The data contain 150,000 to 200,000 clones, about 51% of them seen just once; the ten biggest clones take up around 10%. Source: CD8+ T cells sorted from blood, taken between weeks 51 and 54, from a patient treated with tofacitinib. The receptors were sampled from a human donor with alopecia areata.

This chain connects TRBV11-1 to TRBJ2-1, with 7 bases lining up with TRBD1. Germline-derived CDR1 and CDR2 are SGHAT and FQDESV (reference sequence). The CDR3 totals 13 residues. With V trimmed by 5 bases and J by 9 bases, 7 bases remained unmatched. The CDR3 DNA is TGTGCCAGCAGCCCCCGGGACAGCGGTGAGCAGTTCTTC. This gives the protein CASSPRDSGEQFF.

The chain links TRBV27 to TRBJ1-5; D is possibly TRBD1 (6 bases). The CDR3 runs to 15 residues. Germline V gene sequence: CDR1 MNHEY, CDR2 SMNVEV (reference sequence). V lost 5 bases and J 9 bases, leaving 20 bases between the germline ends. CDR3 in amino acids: CASSEVGGPKGPQHF. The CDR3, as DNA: TGTGCCAGCAGTGAAGTCGGGGGCCCTAAAGGGCCCCAGCATTTT.

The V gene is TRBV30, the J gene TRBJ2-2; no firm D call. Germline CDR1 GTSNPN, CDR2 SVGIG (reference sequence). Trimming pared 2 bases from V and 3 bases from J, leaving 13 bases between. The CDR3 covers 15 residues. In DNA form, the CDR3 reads TGTGCCTGGAGTCTCGTAGGGCCGCACACCGGGGAGCTGTTTTTT. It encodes CAWSLVGPHTGELFF.

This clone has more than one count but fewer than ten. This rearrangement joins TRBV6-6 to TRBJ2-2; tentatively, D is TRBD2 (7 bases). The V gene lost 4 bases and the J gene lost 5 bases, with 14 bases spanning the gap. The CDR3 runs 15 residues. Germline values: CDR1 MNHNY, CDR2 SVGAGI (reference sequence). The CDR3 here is CASSLGGAETGELFF. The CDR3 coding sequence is TGTGCCAGCAGTTTAGGGGGGGCCGAAACCGGGGAGCTGTTTTTT.

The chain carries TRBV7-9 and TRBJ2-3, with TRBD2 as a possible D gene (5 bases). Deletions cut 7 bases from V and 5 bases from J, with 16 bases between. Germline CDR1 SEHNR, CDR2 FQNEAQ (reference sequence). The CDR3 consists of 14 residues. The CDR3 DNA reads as TGTGCCAGCATCGAGGGAGATGTGGTAGATACGCAGTATTTT. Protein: CASIEGDVVDTQYF. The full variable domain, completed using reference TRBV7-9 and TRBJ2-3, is DTGVSQNPRHKITKRGQNVTFRCDPISEHNRLYWYRQTLGQGPEFLTYFQNEAQLEKSRLLSDRFSAERPKGSFSTLEIQRTEQGDSAMYLCASIEGDVVDTQYFGPGTRLTVL.

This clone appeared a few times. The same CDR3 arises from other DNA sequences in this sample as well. The CDR3 DNA reads as TGTGCCAGCAGCTTGGACAACACTGAAGCTTTCTTT. Protein sequence: CASSLDNTEAFF. The chain employs TRBV7-9 and TRBJ1-1; D is uncertain. V was cut by 3 bases and J by 2 bases, with 4 bases left in between. Per the germline V gene, CDR1 is SEHNR and CDR2 is FQNEAQ (reference sequence). The CDR3 runs to 12 residues. Drawing the rest from reference TRBV7-9 and TRBJ1-1, the complete variable domain is DTGVSQNPRHKITKRGQNVTFRCDPISEHNRLYWYRQTLGQGPEFLTYFQNEAQLEKSRLLSDRFSAERPKGSFSTLEIQRTEQGDSAMYLCASSLDNTEAFFGQGTRLTVV.

CDR3 amino acids: CASSQGLRQETQYF. In DNA form, the CDR3 reads TGTGCCAGCAGCCAAGGACTGCGCCAAGAGACCCAGTACTTC. J is TRBJ2-5 and V is TRBV14; D uncertain. CDR3 length: 14 residues. V was pared by 1 base and J by 1 base, with 7 bases between. Germline lookup yields CDR1 SGHDN and CDR2 FVKESK.

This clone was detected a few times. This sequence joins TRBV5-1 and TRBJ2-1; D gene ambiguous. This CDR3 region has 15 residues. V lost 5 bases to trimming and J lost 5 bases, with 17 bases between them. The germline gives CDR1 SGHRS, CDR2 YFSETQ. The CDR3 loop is CASRFSGKVNNEQFF. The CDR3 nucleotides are TGCGCCAGCAGGTTCTCTGGGAAGGTTAACAATGAGCAGTTCTTC.

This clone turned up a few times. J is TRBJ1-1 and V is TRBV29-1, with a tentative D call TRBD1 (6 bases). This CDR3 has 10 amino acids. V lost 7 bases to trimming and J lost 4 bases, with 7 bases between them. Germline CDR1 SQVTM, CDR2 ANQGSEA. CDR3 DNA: TGCAGCGGCAGGGGCACTGAAGCTTTCTTT. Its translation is CSGRGTEAFF.

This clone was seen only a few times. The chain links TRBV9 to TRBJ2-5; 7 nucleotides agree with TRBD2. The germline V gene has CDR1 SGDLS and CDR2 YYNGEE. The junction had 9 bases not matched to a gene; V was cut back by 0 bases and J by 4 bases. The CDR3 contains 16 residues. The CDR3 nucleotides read TGTGCCAGCAGCGTAGGCCCAGCGGGGTTGGGAGAGACCCAGTACTTC. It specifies CASSVGPAGLGETQYF. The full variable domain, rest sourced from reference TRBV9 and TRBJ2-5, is DSGVTQTPKHLITATGQRVTLRCSPRSGDLSVYWYQQSLDQGLQFLIQYYNGEERAKGNILERFSAQQFPDLHSELNLSSLELGDSALYFCASSVGPAGLGETQYFGPGTRLLVL.